Described below is a single T cell receptor (beta chain) sequence and its context. CDR3 length: 14 residues. V lost 5 bases to trimming and J lost 5 bases; unmatched junction nucleotides: 6. Germline CDR1 is MNHNS and CDR2 is SASEGT. The source of the sample is a study of T cell changes during pregnancy in multiple sclerosis. This table comes from immunoSEQ multiplex PCR, and its TCRdb copy is limited to in-frame clones, with some not included. Of about 59,000 clones detected, about 94% appear once; the ten largest clones hold about 0.33%. Sequencing was performed on CD4+ T cells from peripheral blood mononuclear cells, taken before pregnancy. This receptor was identified in a female donor with multiple sclerosis, enrolled in a pregnancy study. The chain couples TRBV6-1 to TRBJ1-1, with 9 bases identical to TRBD1. The CDR3 DNA is TGTGCCAGCAGTAGGACAGGGGAGTGGACTGAAGCTTTCTTT. Residues: CASSRTGEWTEAFF.